This T cell receptor beta chain was found in a study of early T cells in non-severe SARS-CoV-2 infection (dated by TCRdb to the early 2020s). Regarding the research as a whole: TCR sequencing used bulk RNA from unsorted whole blood, so alpha and beta chains could not be paired.

Findings and caveats that apply to the study as a whole: VDJdb matching was skewed toward anti-spike CD8 responses, so virus-specific expansions were likely underestimated and private and CD4 specificities were missed.

Set within a cohort of healthcare workers in London, UK, this nested case-control study involved weekly PCR testing of nasopharyngeal swabs along with blood sampling. Between 23 and 31 March 2020, the week of the UK lockdown, healthcare workers were enrolled and then followed up weekly for as long as 16 weeks. Receptors were amplified or captured by 5' RACE. The instrument was a NextSeq 500. Unique molecular identifiers were attached to individual cDNA molecules in the TCR library protocol so that sequencing error and PCR bias could be corrected. Sequencing covered both TCR alpha and beta chains, and within each sample the abundances of alpha and beta sequences were tightly co-correlated. The original pipeline was this. Decombinator V4 was used to annotate the V gene, J gene and CDR3 of the TCR sequences. Expanded TCRs were defined as changing significantly between any two time points under a Poisson model with p below 0.0001. TCR abundances were normalised to the total number of TCRs sequenced per sample and were expressed as counts per million. MAIT TCRs were defined by TRAV1-2 paired with TRAJ12, TRAJ20 or TRAJ33, and iNKT TCRs by TRAV10 paired with TRAJ18. VDJdb, accessed 1 November 2021, was searched for CMV, EBV and SARS-CoV-2 annotated TCRs, with TCRs annotated for multiple antigens excluded. TCRdb's own reprocessing of the public reads used fastp at Q25 and MiXCR and kept productive beta chains. All rows with the same CDR3 protein become a single entry with the most common DNA and genes. The V and J calls were determined by TCRdb, not by the authors. This sample has about 56,000 distinct CDR3 sequences in its table, and roughly 16% of those were observed once. The top ten clonotypes cover about 4% of the sample.

This clonotype has more than one count but fewer than ten. Its binding antigen is unknown. Base qualities are not provided; no much larger clone lies one nucleotide away. The V end loses 10 bases and the J end loses 8 bases, and a stretch of 14 bases separates them. The cysteine opens and the phenylalanine closes a CDR3 of 11 amino acids. Only the CDR3 region is kept as DNA, spanning 33 bases read in frame from base 1. CDR1 and CDR2 (MDHEN, SYDVKM) derive from the germline V gene. The rearrangement joined TRBV28 to TRBJ1-2; 5 matching bases give a weak D call of TRBD1. This TCR came from an adult who was a healthcare worker with PCR-confirmed SARS-CoV-2 infection or an uninfected control (not recorded which). Material: whole blood, obtained at baseline. The DNA sequence is TGTGCCATCATGAGGGGTAGGGGCTACACCTTC. This codes for CAIMRGRGYTF.